Listed below are T cell receptor beta chains from one sample, sequenced in a study of control samples from healthy donors and cancer patients. Only in-frame clones appear in the TCRdb table, and some are missing; sequencing was by immunoSEQ multiplex PCR. This sample carries about 130,000 clones, 85% to 95% of them seen once, and the ten largest clones take about 14%. Sequenced material: PBMCs. These receptors originate from a man between 60 and 70 years old with colorectal cancer. The CDR3 runs from the conserved cysteine through the conserved F or W. The order of the fields is J gene, clone size, CDR3 length, D gene, V gene, CDR3 protein, CDR3 DNA. D genes are given only for firm matches. The size of a clone is reported for some rows only, either as once, few or many, or as a class for expanded clones.

J gene: TRBJ2-5
clone size: .
CDR3 length: 14
D gene: TRBD2
V gene: TRBV2
CDR3 protein: CASSAGLAQETQYF
CDR3 DNA: TGTGCCAGCAGTGCAGGACTAGCACAAGAGACCCAGTACTTC

J gene: TRBJ1-5
clone size: .
CDR3 length: 12
D gene: .
V gene: TRBV10-1
CDR3 protein: CASSDGNQPQHF
CDR3 DNA: TGCGCCAGCAGCGACGGCAATCAGCCCCAGCATTTT

J gene: TRBJ1-6
clone size: .
CDR3 length: 17
D gene: TRBD1
V gene: TRBV5-1
CDR3 protein: CASSGGTGPSNNSPLHF
CDR3 DNA: TGCGCCAGCAGCGGGGGGACAGGACCCTCCAATAATTCACCCCTCCACTTT

J gene: TRBJ2-3
clone size: .
CDR3 length: 13
D gene: .
V gene: TRBV5-5
CDR3 protein: CASSFVEGVTQYF
CDR3 DNA: TGTGCCAGCAGCTTTGTGGAAGGGGTTACGCAGTATTTT

J gene: TRBJ1-5
clone size: .
CDR3 length: 15
D gene: TRBD1
V gene: TRBV19
CDR3 protein: CASSIRTGSNQPQHF
CDR3 DNA: TGTGCCAGTAGTATCCGGACAGGGTCTAATCAGCCCCAGCATTTT

J gene: TRBJ2-1
clone size: .
CDR3 length: 11
D gene: .
V gene: TRBV12-3/TRBV12-4
CDR3 protein: CASSLKNEQFF
CDR3 DNA: TGTGCCAGCAGTTTGAAAAATGAGCAGTTCTTC

J gene: TRBJ1-5
clone size: .
CDR3 length: 13
D gene: .
V gene: TRBV6-1
CDR3 protein: CASSEVRNQPQHF
CDR3 DNA: TGTGCCAGCAGTGAAGTAAGGAATCAGCCCCAGCATTTT

J gene: TRBJ1-4
clone size: .
CDR3 length: 14
D gene: TRBD1
V gene: TRBV7-2
CDR3 protein: CASSRDRSNEKLFF
CDR3 DNA: TGTGCCAGCAGCCGGGACAGAAGTAATGAAAAACTGTTTTTT

J gene: TRBJ2-3
clone size: .
CDR3 length: 15
D gene: .
V gene: TRBV27
CDR3 protein: CASSRGTVSTDTQYF
CDR3 DNA: TGTGCCAGCAGCCGCGGGACAGTCAGCACAGATACGCAGTATTTT

J gene: TRBJ1-6
clone size: .
CDR3 length: 14
D gene: TRBD1
V gene: TRBV5-4
CDR3 protein: CASSRGQAESPLHF
CDR3 DNA: TGTGCCAGCAGCCGGGGACAGGCTGAATCACCCCTCCACTTT

J gene: TRBJ1-2
clone size: .
CDR3 length: 15
D gene: TRBD1
V gene: TRBV11-3
CDR3 protein: CASSYRDRGNYGYTF
CDR3 DNA: TGTGCCAGCAGCTACCGGGACAGGGGTAACTATGGCTACACCTTC

J gene: TRBJ1-1
clone size: .
CDR3 length: 14
D gene: TRBD1
V gene: TRBV7-9
CDR3 protein: CASRAGTENTEAFF
CDR3 DNA: TGTGCCAGCAGGGCCGGGACAGAGAACACTGAAGCTTTCTTT

J gene: TRBJ2-7
clone size: .
CDR3 length: 15
D gene: .
V gene: TRBV5-4
CDR3 protein: CASSFGRQGTYEQYF
CDR3 DNA: TGTGCCAGCAGTTTCGGACGGCAGGGGACCTACGAGCAGTACTTC

J gene: TRBJ1-2
clone size: .
CDR3 length: 12
D gene: .
V gene: TRBV5-5
CDR3 protein: CASSLGGYGYTF
CDR3 DNA: TGTGCCAGCAGCTTGGGGGGCTATGGCTACACCTTC

J gene: TRBJ1-1
clone size: .
CDR3 length: 16
D gene: .
V gene: TRBV14
CDR3 protein: CASSEVVTGQGGEAFF
CDR3 DNA: TGTGCCAGCAGCGAAGTGGTAACGGGCCAGGGTGGTGAAGCTTTCTTT

J gene: TRBJ2-7
clone size: once
CDR3 length: 13
D gene: TRBD1
V gene: TRBV18
CDR3 protein: CASSLFDRDEQYF
CDR3 DNA: TGTGCCAGCTCACTGTTTGACAGGGACGAGCAGTACTTC

J gene: TRBJ2-3
clone size: .
CDR3 length: 16
D gene: .
V gene: TRBV7-2
CDR3 protein: CASSLPGAGRTDTQYF
CDR3 DNA: TGTGCCAGCAGCTTACCTGGGGCGGGCCGCACAGATACGCAGTATTTT

J gene: TRBJ1-5
clone size: .
CDR3 length: 18
D gene: .
V gene: TRBV6-2/TRBV6-3
CDR3 protein: CASSYRRGPSYSNQPQHF
CDR3 DNA: TGTGCCAGCAGTTACCGGCGGGGACCATCGTATAGCAATCAGCCCCAGCATTTT

J gene: TRBJ1-1
clone size: .
CDR3 length: 14
D gene: .
V gene: TRBV5-6
CDR3 protein: CASSLLGPNTEAFF
CDR3 DNA: TGTGCCAGCAGCTTGCTGGGTCCGAACACTGAAGCTTTCTTT

J gene: TRBJ1-2
clone size: .
CDR3 length: 14
D gene: TRBD1
V gene: TRBV2
CDR3 protein: CASSERTGGRSYTF
CDR3 DNA: TGTGCCAGCAGTGAGCGGACAGGGGGCAGGAGCTACACCTTC

J gene: TRBJ1-2
clone size: .
CDR3 length: 15
D gene: .
V gene: TRBV11-2
CDR3 protein: CASSPRGPGSNGYTF
CDR3 DNA: TGTGCCAGCAGCCCCCGAGGCCCTGGGAGTAATGGCTACACCTTC

J gene: TRBJ1-2
clone size: .
CDR3 length: 14
D gene: TRBD1
V gene: TRBV18
CDR3 protein: CASSPRQGVEGYTF
CDR3 DNA: TGTGCCAGCTCACCTAGACAGGGAGTAGAAGGCTACACCTTC

J gene: TRBJ1-4
clone size: .
CDR3 length: 14
D gene: TRBD1
V gene: TRBV24-1
CDR3 protein: CATSDTGGAEKLFF
CDR3 DNA: TGTGCCACCAGTGATACAGGGGGTGCTGAAAAACTGTTTTTT

J gene: TRBJ2-1
clone size: .
CDR3 length: 14
D gene: TRBD1
V gene: TRBV6-5
CDR3 protein: CASSNPLNRGEQFF
CDR3 DNA: TGTGCCAGCAGTAACCCCCTGAACAGGGGTGAGCAGTTCTTC

J gene: TRBJ1-2
clone size: once
CDR3 length: 14
D gene: TRBD1
V gene: TRBV27
CDR3 protein: CASSLSPGGNGYTF
CDR3 DNA: TGTGCCAGCAGTTTATCGCCAGGGGGCAATGGCTACACCTTC

J gene: TRBJ1-6
clone size: .
CDR3 length: 16
D gene: .
V gene: TRBV19
CDR3 protein: CASSMYLPDYNSPLHF
CDR3 DNA: TGTGCCAGTAGTATGTACCTCCCGGACTATAATTCACCCCTCCACTTT

J gene: TRBJ1-5
clone size: .
CDR3 length: 15
D gene: .
V gene: TRBV4-1
CDR3 protein: CASSAGQGWNQPQHF
CDR3 DNA: TGCGCCAGCAGCGCAGGGCAGGGTTGGAATCAGCCCCAGCATTTT

J gene: TRBJ1-1
clone size: .
CDR3 length: 15
D gene: TRBD1
V gene: TRBV5-1
CDR3 protein: CASSPGGTGDTEAFF
CDR3 DNA: TGCGCCAGCAGCCCCGGCGGGACAGGGGACACTGAAGCTTTCTTT

J gene: TRBJ2-7
clone size: .
CDR3 length: 14
D gene: TRBD1
V gene: TRBV25-1
CDR3 protein: CASRPGTGAYEQYF
CDR3 DNA: TGTGCCAGCAGACCCGGGACAGGGGCTTACGAGCAGTACTTC

J gene: TRBJ2-3
clone size: .
CDR3 length: 14
D gene: .
V gene: TRBV24-1
CDR3 protein: CATSGTGLGGTQYF
CDR3 DNA: TGTGCCACCAGTGGGACGGGCTTGGGGGGCACGCAGTATTTT

J gene: TRBJ2-5
clone size: .
CDR3 length: 12
D gene: .
V gene: TRBV12-3/TRBV12-4
CDR3 protein: CASASTQETQYF
CDR3 DNA: TGTGCCAGTGCGAGTACTCAAGAGACCCAGTACTTC

J gene: TRBJ2-7
clone size: .
CDR3 length: 14
D gene: .
V gene: TRBV2
CDR3 protein: CASSVNRESYEQYF
CDR3 DNA: TGTGCCAGCAGTGTGAACAGGGAATCCTACGAGCAGTACTTC

J gene: TRBJ2-7
clone size: .
CDR3 length: 13
D gene: .
V gene: TRBV30
CDR3 protein: CAWSADDTYEQYF
CDR3 DNA: TGTGCCTGGAGCGCGGACGATACCTACGAGCAGTACTTC

J gene: TRBJ1-1
clone size: .
CDR3 length: 12
D gene: .
V gene: TRBV3-1/TRBV3-2
CDR3 protein: CASSQRGREAFF
CDR3 DNA: TGTGCCAGCAGCCAGAGGGGTAGGGAAGCTTTCTTT

J gene: TRBJ2-1
clone size: .
CDR3 length: 17
D gene: TRBD1
V gene: TRBV19
CDR3 protein: CASSIVPPGQGNNEQFF
CDR3 DNA: TGTGCCAGTAGTATAGTCCCTCCGGGACAGGGGAACAATGAGCAGTTCTTC

J gene: TRBJ1-1
clone size: .
CDR3 length: 15
D gene: .
V gene: TRBV6-5
CDR3 protein: CASSYSGRVNTEAFF
CDR3 DNA: TGTGCCAGCAGTTACTCGGGACGGGTGAACACTGAAGCTTTCTTT

J gene: TRBJ2-6
clone size: .
CDR3 length: 17
D gene: .
V gene: TRBV5-4
CDR3 protein: CASSPLVTNSGANVLTF
CDR3 DNA: TGTGCCAGCAGCCCGTTAGTAACTAACTCTGGGGCCAACGTCCTGACTTTC

J gene: TRBJ1-6
clone size: once
CDR3 length: 13
D gene: .
V gene: TRBV7-9
CDR3 protein: CASSLGANSPLHF
CDR3 DNA: TGTGCCAGCAGCCTAGGAGCTAATTCACCCCTCCACTTT

J gene: TRBJ1-1
clone size: .
CDR3 length: 13
D gene: .
V gene: TRBV5-1
CDR3 protein: CASSVPAGAEAFF
CDR3 DNA: TGCGCCAGCAGCGTCCCCGCAGGGGCTGAAGCTTTCTTT

J gene: TRBJ2-7
clone size: .
CDR3 length: 17
D gene: TRBD1
V gene: TRBV7-2
CDR3 protein: CASSLYTTGGISYEQYF
CDR3 DNA: TGTGCCAGCAGCTTATACACGACAGGGGGAATCTCCTACGAGCAGTACTTC

J gene: TRBJ2-7
clone size: .
CDR3 length: 15
D gene: TRBD1
V gene: TRBV28
CDR3 protein: CASSLRTGGLLQQYF
CDR3 DNA: TGTGCCAGCAGTCTAAGGACAGGGGGCCTATTACAGCAGTACTTC

J gene: TRBJ2-7
clone size: .
CDR3 length: 15
D gene: TRBD1
V gene: TRBV5-1
CDR3 protein: CASSLGQTGGYEQYF
CDR3 DNA: TGCGCCAGCAGCTTGGGGCAAACAGGGGGCTACGAGCAGTACTTC

J gene: TRBJ1-4
clone size: once
CDR3 length: 11
D gene: .
V gene: TRBV5-1
CDR3 protein: CASSWGGKLFF
CDR3 DNA: TGCGCCAGCAGCTGGGGCGGAAAACTGTTTTTT

J gene: TRBJ1-3
clone size: .
CDR3 length: 15
D gene: .
V gene: TRBV2
CDR3 protein: CASSDQIGRANTIYF
CDR3 DNA: TGTGCCAGCAGTGATCAGATAGGAAGGGCAAACACCATATATTTT

J gene: TRBJ1-1
clone size: .
CDR3 length: 14
D gene: .
V gene: TRBV11-2
CDR3 protein: CASSLVSGNTEAFF
CDR3 DNA: TGTGCCAGCAGCTTAGTTTCAGGGAACACTGAAGCTTTCTTT

J gene: TRBJ1-4
clone size: .
CDR3 length: 14
D gene: TRBD1
V gene: TRBV7-2
CDR3 protein: CASSRDRGDEKLFF
CDR3 DNA: TGTGCCAGCAGCCGGGACAGGGGGGATGAAAAACTGTTTTTT

J gene: TRBJ2-7
clone size: few
CDR3 length: 13
D gene: .
V gene: TRBV3-1/TRBV3-2
CDR3 protein: CASSQEGVYEQYF
CDR3 DNA: TGTGCCAGCAGCCAAGAGGGGGTTTACGAGCAGTACTTC

J gene: TRBJ1-6
clone size: .
CDR3 length: 15
D gene: .
V gene: TRBV6-5
CDR3 protein: CASSYSTRVYSPLHF
CDR3 DNA: TGTGCCAGCAGTTACTCGACCCGGGTTTACTCACCCCTCCACTTT

J gene: TRBJ1-4
clone size: .
CDR3 length: 16
D gene: .
V gene: TRBV7-9
CDR3 protein: CASSFSLDPGGEKLFF
CDR3 DNA: TGTGCCAGCAGCTTTTCCCTGGACCCGGGGGGGGAAAAACTGTTTTTT

J gene: TRBJ1-1
clone size: few
CDR3 length: 13
D gene: .
V gene: TRBV7-6
CDR3 protein: CASSRQENTEAFF
CDR3 DNA: TGTGCCAGCAGCAGACAAGAGAACACTGAAGCTTTCTTT

J gene: TRBJ1-5
clone size: .
CDR3 length: 15
D gene: .
V gene: TRBV25-1
CDR3 protein: CASAGSFYSNQPQHF
CDR3 DNA: TGTGCCAGCGCAGGTTCCTTCTATAGCAATCAGCCCCAGCATTTT

J gene: TRBJ2-1
clone size: .
CDR3 length: 14
D gene: TRBD1
V gene: TRBV25-1
CDR3 protein: CASTPETGYNEQFF
CDR3 DNA: TGTGCCAGCACCCCTGAGACAGGGTACAATGAGCAGTTCTTC

J gene: TRBJ1-1
clone size: .
CDR3 length: 14
D gene: .
V gene: TRBV5-1
CDR3 protein: CASSPDGLNTEAFF
CDR3 DNA: TGCGCCAGCAGCCCCGACGGTTTGAACACTGAAGCTTTCTTT

J gene: TRBJ2-7
clone size: .
CDR3 length: 13
D gene: .
V gene: TRBV18
CDR3 protein: CASSGQTSYEQYF
CDR3 DNA: TGTGCCAGCTCAGGGCAGACCTCCTACGAGCAGTACTTC

J gene: TRBJ2-5
clone size: .
CDR3 length: 14
D gene: TRBD1
V gene: TRBV6-6
CDR3 protein: CASRRQGAQETQYF
CDR3 DNA: TGTGCCAGCAGGCGACAGGGGGCCCAAGAGACCCAGTACTTC